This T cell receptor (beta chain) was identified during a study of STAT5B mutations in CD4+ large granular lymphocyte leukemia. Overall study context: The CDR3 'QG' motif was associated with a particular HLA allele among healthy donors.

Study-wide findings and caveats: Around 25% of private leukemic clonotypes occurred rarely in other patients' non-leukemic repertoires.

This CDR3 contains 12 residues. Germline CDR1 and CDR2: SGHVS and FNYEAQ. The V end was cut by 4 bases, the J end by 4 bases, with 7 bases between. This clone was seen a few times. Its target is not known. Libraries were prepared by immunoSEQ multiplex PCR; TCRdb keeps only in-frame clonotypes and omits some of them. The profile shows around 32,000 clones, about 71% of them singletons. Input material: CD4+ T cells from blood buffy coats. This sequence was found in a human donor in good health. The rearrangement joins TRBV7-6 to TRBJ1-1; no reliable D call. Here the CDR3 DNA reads TGTGCCAGCAGCTCGACAATCACTGAAGCTTTCTTT. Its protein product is CASSSTITEAFF.